The clone carrying this TCR beta chain was counted a single time. Its antigen is unknown. A much larger clone differs by one base, so this may be a read error. This sample was included in a study of T cell repertoires in cytomegalovirus infection. Study information: Selection of CMV epitopes for the study included recently identified HLA-C-restricted and well-studied HLA-B-restricted ones. TCR beta signatures that were public indicated CMV infection and matching HLA type.

Via MiXCR, TCRdb re-called the reads, giving one row per CDR3 protein. The table has around 430,000 distinct CDR3 sequences, roughly 46% seen once; the top ten hold roughly two fifths. Points from the study as a whole: The ex vivo response was dominated by HLA-C-restricted CMV-specific TCR beta clonotypes.

CDR3 length equals 15 residues. Between the trimmed V and J ends, which lost 5 bases and 8 bases, there was a span of 19 bases. Germline V gene lookup returns CDR1 SGHTA and CDR2 FQGNSA. The material was cultured PBMCs, obtained from culture after CMV antigen stimulation. V usage is TRBV7-2 and J usage is TRBJ2-1; D ambiguous. This TCR was recovered from a human donor in good health (CMV status not recorded). Some clones in this sample may be carry-over from other donors' samples. Here the CDR3 DNA reads TGTGCCAGCAGCCCCCTCGGGCAGACTTACTATGAGCAGTTCTTC. Encoded protein: CASSPLGQTYYEQFF. Together with reference TRBV7-2 and TRBJ2-1, the CDR3 gives the full variable domain: GAGVSQSPSNKVTEKGKDVELRCDPISGHTALYWYRQSLGQGLEFLIYFQGNSAPDKSGLPSDRFSAERTGGSVSTLTIQRTQQEDSAVYLCASSPLGQTYYEQFFGPGTRLTVL.